This passage covers 13 T cell receptor beta chains from one sample sequenced in a study of T cells in Graves' hyperthyroidism and ophthalmopathy (dated by TCRdb to about 2019). The library was built by means of multiplex PCR. The sequencing machine was an Illumina HiSeq 2000. Amplification of TCR beta CDR3 regions was carried out from RNA transcripts. The first round of RT-PCR for the TCR CDR3 was performed with the HTBI primer set and the Qiagen OneStep RT-PCR kit. TCRdb took the public reads, trimmed them with fastp at Q25, ran MiXCR for clone calling and kept in-frame beta chains. Each CDR3 protein appears once, grouped with its most common genes and DNA. Across this sample there are under 450,000 distinct CDR3 sequences, with about a sixth seen only once. Around a third of the sample lies in the top ten. Sequencing was done on a sample of blood. The origin of the receptors is a woman aged 25 to 45 with Graves' hyperthyroidism that later progressed to Graves' ophthalmopathy.

This clonotype was seen a few times. The chain is built from TRBV4-1 and TRBJ2-4; the D gene is possibly TRBD1 (7 bases). The V gene lost 3 bases and the J gene lost 1 base, with 16 bases spanning the gap. This CDR3 is 17 amino acids long. From germline, CDR1 is MGHRA and CDR2 YSYEKL. The CDR3 bases are TGCGCCAGCAGCCAGAGACAGGGAGGATCTGCCAAAAACATTCAGTACTTC. It specifies CASSQRQGGSAKNIQYF.

The table lists this clonotype with many counts. This rearrangement joins TRBV20-1 to TRBJ1-6; weak D call: TRBD1 (6 bases). The V end lost 2 bases, the J end lost 7 bases, and 18 bases lay between the germline ends. The CDR3 is 16 amino acids. Germline V CDR1 and CDR2: DFQATT, SNEGSKA (reference sequence). The DNA for the CDR3 is TGCAGTGCTAGACGACCCATCACAGGGAGGAATTCACCCCTCCACTTT. Translating gives CSARRPITGRNSPLHF.

This clonotype was seen many times. This chain uses TRBV2 with TRBJ1-5; D is unresolved. This CDR3 region has 13 residues. The germline CDR1 and CDR2 sequences are SNHLY and FYNNEI. V was clipped by 6 bases and J by 4 bases, with 10 bases between them. CDR3 coding DNA: TGTGCCAGCAGAGCAGGAGGAAATCAGCCCCAGCATTTT. Its protein product is CASRAGGNQPQHF.

This clonotype was seen ten or more times. This sequence joins TRBV10-2 and TRBJ2-7, with 9 bases that match TRBD1. With 6 bases clipped from V and 2 bases from J, the junction kept 2 bases outside the gene matches. Germline CDR1 is WSHSY and CDR2 is SAAADI. This CDR3 has 13 residues. The CDR3 is CASRGTGPYEQYF. The CDR3 DNA reads as TGCGCCAGCAGGGGGACAGGGCCCTACGAGCAGTACTTC.

There are a few counts of this clonotype. A much larger clone lies one base from this, so it may be a read error. The V call is TRBV27, the J call TRBJ1-5; D is undetermined. Germline lookup yields CDR1 MNHEY and CDR2 SMNVEV (reference sequence). The CDR3 is 13 residues long. V was shortened by 5 bases and J by 6 bases, with 11 bases between the two germline ends. The CDR3 bases are TGTGCCAGCAGTGACACTGTAGGTCAGCCCCAGCATTTT. Amino acids: CASSDTVGQPQHF.

This clonotype was seen a handful of times. The chain uses TRBV4-2 and TRBJ1-1; D not resolved. The length of the CDR3 is 15 residues. V was clipped by 0 bases and J by 4 bases, with 12 bases between them. Per germline, CDR1 LGHNA and CDR2 YNFKEQ. Written as DNA, the CDR3 is TGTGCCAGCAGCCAAGATCCCTCCGGGGTCACTGAAGCTTTCTTT. Translating it yields CASSQDPSGVTEAFF.

The chain uses TRBV7-8 and TRBJ1-1; no firm D call. The CDR3 has 17 amino acids. With 0 bases removed from V and 1 base from J, the gap between germline ends came to 15 bases. Per the germline V gene, CDR1 is SGHVS and CDR2 is FQNEAQ. CDR3 nucleotides: TGTGCCAGCAGCTTAGCGTTTTTTGGAGGGCCGAACACTGAAGCTTTCTTT. Translating gives CASSLAFFGGPNTEAFF.

Only a few counts were recorded for this clonotype. The chain is built from TRBV9 and TRBJ2-1; unclear D gene. Trimming removed 3 bases from V and 0 bases from J, with 13 bases in between. This CDR3 has 16 amino acids. Germline V gene data show CDR1 as SGDLS and CDR2 as YYNGEE. Here the CDR3 reads CASSGQAIVSYNEQFF. CDR3 in DNA: TGTGCCAGCAGCGGCCAGGCCATTGTCTCCTACAATGAGCAGTTCTTC.

A few counts support this clonotype. The V call is TRBV6-5, the J call TRBJ2-5; 9 bases line up with TRBD2. V was clipped by 0 bases and J by 4 bases; unmatched bases: 9. This CDR3 comprises 17 residues. Germline V gives CDR1 MNHEY, CDR2 SVGAGI. CDR3 protein: CASSYSGRGGPGETQYF. The CDR3 DNA sequence: TGTGCCAGCAGTTACTCTGGGCGGGGGGGCCCGGGAGAGACCCAGTACTTC.

This clonotype has only one observation. The V and J genes are TRBV20-1 and TRBJ2-7; maybe TRBD2 (5 bases). The germline V gene has CDR1 DFQATT and CDR2 SNEGSKA (reference sequence). Trimming left V 4 bases short and J 3 bases short, with 16 bases between. CDR3 length equals 14 residues. CDR3 in amino acids: CSATPGTEVYEQYF. The CDR3 DNA reads as TGCAGTGCTACCCCGGGCACGGAGGTCTACGAGCAGTACTTC.

This clonotype was observed many times. This chain uses TRBV28 with TRBJ1-3, with a tentative D call TRBD1 (5 bases). The CDR3 is 14 residues long. Germline loops: CDR1 MDHEN, CDR2 SYDVKM. V lost 6 bases and J lost 0, with 9 bases in between. For the CDR3, the DNA is TGTGCCAGCAGACCCCAGGGCTCTGGAAACACCATATATTTT. Encoded protein: CASRPQGSGNTIYF.

Many counts were recorded for this clonotype. The rearrangement links TRBV30 to TRBJ2-1; no reliable D call. The CDR3 length is 14 residues. Germline lookup yields CDR1 GTSNPN and CDR2 SVGIG (reference sequence). Trimming stripped 2 bases from V and 0 bases from J, with 8 bases between. CDR3 amino acids: CAWSSVSSYNEQFF. The CDR3 coding sequence is TGTGCCTGGAGTTCGGTGAGCTCCTACAATGAGCAGTTCTTC.

The J gene is TRBJ2-2, the V gene TRBV7-9, with TRBD2 matching 7 bases. The CDR3 covers 14 residues. The ends lost 6 bases at V and 5 bases at J; junction bases unmatched: 6. In germline, CDR1 is SEHNR, CDR2 FQNEAQ (reference sequence). The CDR3 bases are TGTGCCAGCAGTCGGGGCGGGAGTACCGGGGAGCTGTTTTTT. Amino acids: CASSRGGSTGELFF.